The 14 T cell receptor beta chains presented below share a single source sample, sequenced in a study of OX40 agonist ivuxolimab in advanced cancers. Sequenced by immunoSEQ multiplex PCR; TCRdb stores in-frame clones only, minus some. The repertoire includes about 83,000 clones, about 81% of them detected once, and approximately 1.9% sits in the top ten. Sequencing was performed on CD4+ or CD8+ T cells sorted from blood, taken in a trial of the OX40 agonist ivuxolimab. The receptors originated from an adult with an advanced solid tumor such as melanoma, head and neck, liver or kidney cancer.

The rearrangement uses TRBV20-1 and TRBJ2-3; D is unresolved. The CDR3 contains 11 residues. Deletions cut 5 bases from V and 4 bases from J, with 7 bases between. Germline V CDR1 and CDR2: DFQATT, SNEGSKA (reference sequence). Here the CDR3 DNA reads TGCAGTGCTGGCCCCGCAGATACGCAGTATTTT. Its protein product is CSAGPADTQYF.

This chain joins TRBV10-2 and TRBJ2-1, with TRBD1 matching 11 bases. This CDR3 has 14 amino acids. Germline values: CDR1 WSHSY, CDR2 SAAADI. Losses at the gene ends were 6 bases for V and 4 bases for J; bases not matched to a gene: 2. This CDR3 reads CASRRDRGYNEQFF. The CDR3 DNA sequence: TGCGCCAGCAGACGGGACAGGGGGTACAATGAGCAGTTCTTC.

The genes are TRBV4-3 and TRBJ2-7; no reliable D call. The CDR3 is made up of 14 amino acids. Per germline, CDR1 LGHNA and CDR2 YSLEER. V lost 1 base to trimming and J lost 6 bases, with 13 bases between them. CDR3 protein: CASSQGSSSGEQYF. CDR3 DNA: TGCGCCAGCAGCCAAGGGAGCTCCTCCGGCGAGCAGTACTTC.

The chain joins TRBV5-8 to TRBJ2-3, with TRBD2 identical over 12 bases. J was trimmed by 6 bases and V by 9 bases; bases with no gene match: 14. From germline, CDR1 is SGHTS and CDR2 YDEGEE. This CDR3 has 16 amino acids. The CDR3 reads CATSLAGGPRPDTQYF. As DNA, the CDR3 is TGTGCCACCTCGCTAGCGGGGGGGCCGAGGCCCGATACGCAGTATTTT.

Points on this clone: Germline is not matched at one junction end, which may reflect a read error. The gene calls are TRBV7-2 and TRBJ1-3, with no clear D. Germline V gene data show CDR1 as SGHTA and CDR2 as FQGNSA. This CDR3 has 15 amino acids. CDR3 sequence reads: CASSLEVGEGKTIYF. The CDR3 DNA reads TGTGCCAGCAGCTTAGAAGTTGGCGAGGGAAAGACCATATATTTT.

The gene calls are TRBV7-2 and TRBJ2-4; D is perhaps TRBD1 (6 bases). Trimming left V 2 bases short and J 1 base short, with 6 bases between. Looked up from germline, CDR1 is SGHTA and CDR2 is FQGNSA. This CDR3 has 14 amino acids. The CDR3 sequence: CASSLQGAKNIQYF. DNA for the CDR3: TGTGCCAGCAGCTTACAGGGGGCCAAAAACATTCAGTACTTC.

This rearrangement joins TRBV5-6 to TRBJ2-7; a possible D gene is TRBD1 (6 bases). This CDR3 region has 16 residues. Germline V lookup: CDR1 SGHDT, CDR2 YYEEEE. Deletions cut 0 bases from V and 2 bases from J, with 15 bases between. CDR3 in amino acids: CASSLGHRVRTYEQYF. The CDR3 DNA is TGTGCCAGCAGCTTGGGGCACAGGGTGAGGACCTACGAGCAGTACTTC.

V usage is TRBV4-1 and J usage is TRBJ2-7; 8 bases map to TRBD1. CDR1 MGHRA and CDR2 YSYEKL come from the germline V gene. V gave up 4 bases and J gave up 2 bases; unmatched junction bases: 16. The CDR3 spans 18 residues. The DNA for the CDR3 is TGCGCCAGCAGCCCCGGACGGACAGGCGGGACAGGCGCCTACGAGCAGTACTTC. Protein: CASSPGRTGGTGAYEQYF.

V usage is TRBV15 and J usage is TRBJ2-7, with a weak D call TRBD1 (7 bases). Germline V gene lookup returns CDR1 LNHNV and CDR2 YYDKDF (reference sequence). The V end lost 3 bases, the J end lost 6 bases, and 18 bases lay between the germline ends. CDR3 length equals 15 residues. CDR3 nucleotide sequence: TGTGCCACCAGCAGGGAGGGGGCAGGGTGGAGCGAGCAGTACTTC. Encoded protein: CATSREGAGWSEQYF.

This clone showed up just a few times. The chain uses TRBV5-1 and TRBJ1-6, with unresolved D. In germline, CDR1 is SGHRS, CDR2 YFSETQ. V was trimmed by 4 bases and J by 10 bases, leaving 9 bases between them. The CDR3 is 12 residues long. The CDR3 loop is CASSVLSSPLHF. The CDR3 bases are TGCGCCAGCAGCGTTTTGTCGTCACCCCTCCACTTT.

The rearrangement joins TRBV5-5 to TRBJ2-7, with a weak D call TRBD2 (6 bases). CDR3 length equals 14 residues. Per the germline V gene, CDR1 is SGHKS and CDR2 is YYEKEE (reference sequence). V was cut by 0 bases and J by 6 bases, with 13 bases left in between. For the CDR3, the DNA is TGTGCCAGCAGCTTGGGCTGGGAGGCACGCGAGCAGTACTTC. It yields the protein CASSLGWEAREQYF.

The chain joins TRBV5-1 to TRBJ1-5; D call uncertain. The germline gives CDR1 SGHRS, CDR2 YFSETQ. The CDR3 spans 16 residues. V dropped 0 bases and J dropped 0 bases, with 10 bases sitting between them. CDR3 in amino acids: CASSLAGSHSNQPQHF. The CDR3 nucleotides are TGCGCCAGCAGCTTGGCCGGGTCACATAGCAATCAGCCCCAGCATTTT.

V gene TRBV5-1 combines with J gene TRBJ2-7; 7 bases agree with TRBD1. The CDR3 extends over 15 amino acids. V dropped 1 base and J dropped 0; count of bases not matched to a gene: 4. From germline, CDR1 is SGHRS and CDR2 YFSETQ. CDR3 protein: CASSLWDSSSYEQYF. As DNA, the CDR3 is TGCGCCAGCAGCTTGTGGGACAGCAGCTCCTACGAGCAGTACTTC.

This chain connects TRBV19 to TRBJ2-2, with D perhaps assigned TRBD1 or TRBD2 (6 bases each). The CDR3 contains 15 residues. Germline-derived CDR1 and CDR2 are LNHDA and SQIVND (reference sequence). Deletions cut 10 bases from V and 7 bases from J, with 22 bases between. The DNA of the CDR3 is TGTGCCACCCGAATCGCGAGGGGGGCCGGCGGGGAGCTGTTTTTT. This sequence encodes CATRIARGAGGELFF.